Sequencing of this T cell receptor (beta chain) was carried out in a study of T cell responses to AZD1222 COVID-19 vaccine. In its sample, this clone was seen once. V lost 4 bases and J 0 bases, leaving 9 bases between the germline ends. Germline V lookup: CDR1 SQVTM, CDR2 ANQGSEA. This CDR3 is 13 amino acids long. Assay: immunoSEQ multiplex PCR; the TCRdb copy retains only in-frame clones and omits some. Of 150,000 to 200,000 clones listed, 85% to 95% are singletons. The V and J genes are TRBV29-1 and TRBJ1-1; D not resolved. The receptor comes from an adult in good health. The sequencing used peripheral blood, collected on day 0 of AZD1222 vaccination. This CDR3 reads CSVAPRMNTEAFF. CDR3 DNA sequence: TGCAGCGTTGCCCCGAGAATGAACACTGAAGCTTTCTTT. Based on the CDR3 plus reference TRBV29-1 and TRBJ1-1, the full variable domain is SAVISQKPSRDICQRGTSLTIQCQVDSQVTMMFWYRQQPGQSLTLIATANQGSEATYESGFVIDKFPISRPNLTFSTLTVSNMSPEDSSIYLCSVAPRMNTEAFFGQGTRLTVV.